This TCR beta chain was observed in a study of T cell responses to AZD1222 COVID-19 vaccine. Profiling relied on immunoSEQ multiplex PCR, and the TCRdb table lists in-frame clones only, not all of them. The sample lists about 220,000 clones; about 92% were seen once. Overall study findings and caveats: It should be noted that donors were predominantly white British and more often female, and clonal diversity was possibly underestimated. It was only six AZD1222 recipients who were seropositive at baseline. Nearly half of spike-specific TCRs reportedly go after variant regions that carry no mutations. Two AZD1222 doses significantly raised spike-specific TCR breadth and depth over controls.

Comment on this clone: Its antigen is not known.

Germline V gene sequence: CDR1 LGHDT, CDR2 YNNKEL (reference sequence). Trimming pared 4 bases from V and 5 bases from J, leaving 8 bases between. The CDR3 runs 12 residues. The V and J genes are TRBV3-1 (or the pseudogene TRBV3-2) and TRBJ1-1, with D unclear. The source of this sequence is an adult in good health. This specimen was peripheral blood, taken on day 0 of MenACWY control vaccination. CDR3 region: CASSPGWTEAFF. CDR3 DNA sequence: TGTGCCAGCAGCCCGGGGTGGACTGAAGCTTTCTTT.